What follows is one T cell receptor (beta chain) and its context. Per the authors' pipeline: Amplified reference gene primers provided the basis for estimating nucleated cell counts. Some clones are missing from TCRdb's copy, which holds only in-frame ones; the method was immunoSEQ multiplex PCR. V and J calls and clone size follow that table, whereas D and trimming were derived from the DNA. The sample includes about 38,000 clones, around four fifths seen only once; the top ten take about 4.9%. In germline, CDR1 is PRHDT, CDR2 FYEKMQ (reference sequence). Between the trimmed V and J ends, which lost 4 bases and 1 base, there was a span of 10 bases. The CDR3 contains 14 residues. This sample was included in a study of blood T cell repertoires in COVID-19. Study in general: Samples came from the United States, Italy and Spain, spanning acute and convalescent COVID-19. PBMCs, B-cell-depleted T cells, or T cells were the source of the cDNA or gDNA that made up the material.

V gene TRBV13 combines with J gene TRBJ1-1; D is ambiguous. Sequencing used peripheral blood. This clonotype was sampled from a man aged 50 or older with active COVID-19. CDR3 sequence: CASSSPTSNTEAFF. CDR3 nucleotides: TGTGCCAGCAGCTCCCCTACTTCGAACACTGAAGCTTTCTTT.